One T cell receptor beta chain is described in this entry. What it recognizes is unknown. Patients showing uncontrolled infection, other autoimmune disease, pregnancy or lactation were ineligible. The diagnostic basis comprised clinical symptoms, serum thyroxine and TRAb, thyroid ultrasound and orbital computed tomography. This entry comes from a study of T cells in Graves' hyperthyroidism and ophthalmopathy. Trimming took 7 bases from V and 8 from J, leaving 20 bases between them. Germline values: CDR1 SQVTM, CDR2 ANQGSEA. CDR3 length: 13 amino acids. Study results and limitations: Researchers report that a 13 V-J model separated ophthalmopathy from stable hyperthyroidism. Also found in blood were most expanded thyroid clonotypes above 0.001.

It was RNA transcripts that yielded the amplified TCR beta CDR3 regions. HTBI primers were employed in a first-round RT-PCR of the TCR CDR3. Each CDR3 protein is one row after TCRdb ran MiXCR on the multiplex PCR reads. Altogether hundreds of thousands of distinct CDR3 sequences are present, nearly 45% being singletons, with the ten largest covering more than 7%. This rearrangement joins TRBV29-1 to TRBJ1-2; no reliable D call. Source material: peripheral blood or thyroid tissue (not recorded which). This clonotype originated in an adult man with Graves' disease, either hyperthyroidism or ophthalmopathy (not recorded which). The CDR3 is CSANLDRARGYTF. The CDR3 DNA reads TGCAGCGCGAACTTGGACCGGGCCAGAGGCTACACCTTC.